The clone carrying this T cell receptor beta chain was found once. Its antigen remains unknown. The CD8 memory sample joined CD45RO+ cells and CCR7-negative CD45RA+ cells. Deep was the level used in running the assay. Using immunoSEQ multiplex PCR, the repertoire was profiled, and TCRdb retains in-frame clones only, with some absent. The sample shows under 130,000 clones, around 64% of them seen only once. V lost 8 bases, J lost 4 bases, and 21 bases lay in between. The CDR3 is made up of 16 amino acids. CDR1 and CDR2 (germline): SGHVS, FQNEAQ. The entry originates in a study of shared clonotypes between healthy human individuals. Study context: There were three CD4 naive, three CD4 memory, two CD8 naive and one CD8 memory plates per donor.

Overall study findings and caveats: Larger estimated richness was generally seen in naive subsets than in memory subsets.

This TCR derives from a woman younger than 45 in good health. The sequencing sample was made of memory CD8+ T cells sorted from blood. Subset of the sample: CD45RO+ cells pooled with CCR7-negative TemRA cells. The chain combines TRBV7-8 with TRBJ1-3; D might be TRBD1 (5 bases). This chain's CDR3 is CASAKGDPGSGNTIYF. For the CDR3, the DNA is TGTGCCAGCGCCAAAGGGGACCCCGGCTCCGGAAACACCATATATTTT.